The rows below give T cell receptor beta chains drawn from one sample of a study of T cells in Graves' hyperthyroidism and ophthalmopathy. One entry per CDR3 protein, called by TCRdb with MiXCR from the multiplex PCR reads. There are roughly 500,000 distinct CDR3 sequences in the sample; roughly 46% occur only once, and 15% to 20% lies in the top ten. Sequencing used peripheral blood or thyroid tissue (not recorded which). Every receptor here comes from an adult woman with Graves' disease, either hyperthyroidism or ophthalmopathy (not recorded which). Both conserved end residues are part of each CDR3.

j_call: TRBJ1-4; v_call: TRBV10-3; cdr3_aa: CAIRLVGSEKLFF
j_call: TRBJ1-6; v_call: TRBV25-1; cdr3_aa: CASSESGGAYSPLHF
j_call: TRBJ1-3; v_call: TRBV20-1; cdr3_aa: CSARTTGSDTIYF
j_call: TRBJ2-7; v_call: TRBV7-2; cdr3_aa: CASSLNRLAGGPYEQYF
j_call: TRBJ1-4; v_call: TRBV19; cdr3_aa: CASSRTRAFNEKLFF
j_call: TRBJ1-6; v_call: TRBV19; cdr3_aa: CASRGPDNSPLHF
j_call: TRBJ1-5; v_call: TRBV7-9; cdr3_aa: CASILRGSNQPQHF
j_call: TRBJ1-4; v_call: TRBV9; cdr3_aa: CASSLEGSAGTNEKLFF
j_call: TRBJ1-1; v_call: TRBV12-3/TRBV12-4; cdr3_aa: CASSADAASTEAFF
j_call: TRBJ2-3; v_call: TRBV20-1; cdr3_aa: CSARDVGRETDTQYF
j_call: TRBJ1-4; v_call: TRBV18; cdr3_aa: CASSSGHVDEKLFF
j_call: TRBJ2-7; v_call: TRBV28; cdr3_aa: CASSFGQAREQYF
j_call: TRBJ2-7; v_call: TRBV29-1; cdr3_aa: CSVEPGQGNEQYF
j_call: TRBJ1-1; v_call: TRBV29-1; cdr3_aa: CSVRYGNTEAFF
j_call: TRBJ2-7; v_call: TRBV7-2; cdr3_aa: CASSPSGLGGRAEQYF
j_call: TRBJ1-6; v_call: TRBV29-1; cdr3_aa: CSDRESSPLHF
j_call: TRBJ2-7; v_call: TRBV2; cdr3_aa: CASSAREIREQYF
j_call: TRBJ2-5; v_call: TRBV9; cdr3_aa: CASSDSLWEGGETQYF
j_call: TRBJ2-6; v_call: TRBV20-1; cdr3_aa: CSARGQGALGANVLTF
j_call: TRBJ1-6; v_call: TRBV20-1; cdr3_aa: CSAGSVSRYNSPLHF
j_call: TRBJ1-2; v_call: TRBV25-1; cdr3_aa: CASSELAGGYTF
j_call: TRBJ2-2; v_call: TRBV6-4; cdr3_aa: CASSPLELAGELFF
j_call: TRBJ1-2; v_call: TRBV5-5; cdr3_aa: CASSLVPTSPGYTF
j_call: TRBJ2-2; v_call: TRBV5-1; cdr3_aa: CASSSREGGELFF